These 17 T cell receptor beta chains were sequenced from one sample in a study of beta chain features in type 1 diabetes listed by TCRdb under 2018. The full study reports these points: A moderate but significant shortening of TCRB CDR3 length was observed in type 1 diabetes patients in all four CD4+ subsets.

The antigens these receptors bind are not known. The protocol used for the library was the immunoSEQ multiplex PCR assay. The entire isolated RNA was reverse transcribed using the High Capacity cDNA Reverse Transcription Kit, and thus expressed TCRB transcripts were sequenced. What TCRdb holds here is the immuneACCESS table cut down to in-frame rearrangements. Part of the clones is not present; checked against another copy, under half of the missing clones reflect an unresolved V gene, and the others are unexplained. This sample comprises about 650,000 clones, around 11% of them detected only once. The top ten clonotypes cover around 0.12% of the sample. Sequenced input: naive CD4+ T cells from blood. The meaning of the sample's cell subset or site label: true naive CD4+ T cells. These receptors all come from a man between 25 and 39 years old with type 1 diabetes.

V usage is TRBV7-2 and J usage is TRBJ2-6, with D hard to call. The germline CDR1 and CDR2 sequences are SGHTA and FQGNSA. The V gene lost 5 bases and the J gene lost 1 base, with 9 bases spanning the gap. CDR3 length equals 15 residues. The CDR3: CASSRTLSGANVLTF. The CDR3 DNA reads as TGTGCCAGCAGCCGGACCTTGTCTGGGGCCAACGTCCTGACTTTC.

This chain links TRBV4-2 with TRBJ1-6; D perhaps matches TRBD1 (5 bases). From germline, CDR1 is LGHNA and CDR2 YNFKEQ. The CDR3 extends over 13 amino acids. V lost 7 bases, J lost 6 bases, and 10 bases lay in between. The CDR3 nucleotides are TGTGCCAGCACTCCTAGGGGTAATTCACCCCTCCACTTT. It encodes CASTPRGNSPLHF.

This clone was counted a few times. The chain joins TRBV7-9 to TRBJ2-1; D gene uncertain. V dropped 3 bases and J dropped 6 bases, with 6 bases sitting between them. The CDR3 is made up of 12 amino acids. Germline CDR1 SEHNR, CDR2 FQNEAQ (reference sequence). The CDR3 here is CASSLDLNEQFF. The CDR3 DNA reads TGTGCCAGCAGCTTGGACCTCAATGAGCAGTTCTTC.

This chain joins TRBV7-8 and TRBJ2-1; possible D gene TRBD2, 6 bases. The germline V gene has CDR1 SGHVS and CDR2 FQNEAQ. The ends were cut back, 5 bases at V and 0 bases at J, with 14 bases in the middle. This CDR3 is 16 amino acids long. The CDR3 protein is CASSPRLASSYNEQFF. The CDR3 DNA sequence: TGTGCCAGCAGCCCTAGGCTAGCGAGCTCCTACAATGAGCAGTTCTTC.

In this sample, this clone turned up a few times. The J gene is TRBJ2-3, the V gene TRBV6-5; perhaps TRBD1 as D (6 bases). Germline V CDR1 and CDR2: MNHEY, SVGAGI. The CDR3 runs 15 residues. The germline V and J ends were trimmed by 6 bases and 8 bases, with 21 bases remaining between them. CDR3 coding DNA: TGTGCCAGCAGCTTTGACAGGCTAATTAGTGGTACGCAGTATTTT. It specifies CASSFDRLISGTQYF.

This clone was seen more than once but under ten times. The gene calls are TRBV19 and TRBJ1-5, with 9 bases identical to TRBD1. The trim removed 7 bases at V and 6 bases at J, leaving 10 bases unmatched. This CDR3 contains 15 residues. Germline CDR1 and CDR2: LNHDA and SQIVND (reference sequence). The CDR3 loop is CASTTPGQGSQPQHF. As DNA, the CDR3 is TGTGCCAGTACTACTCCGGGACAGGGAAGTCAGCCCCAGCATTTT. Complete variable domain (other parts from reference TRBV19 and TRBJ1-5): DGGITQSPKYLFRKEGQNVTLSCEQNLNHDAMYWYRQDPGQGLRLIYYSQIVNDFQKGDIAEGYSVSREKKESFPLTVTSAQKNPTAFYLCASTTPGQGSQPQHFGDGTRLSIL.

V gene TRBV7-6 combines with J gene TRBJ2-7; the D is unclear. The germline gives CDR1 SGHVS, CDR2 FNYEAQ. V lost 3 bases and J 1 base, leaving 10 bases between the germline ends. The CDR3 contains 14 residues. CDR3 in amino acids: CASSLYGPSYEQYF. The CDR3 nucleotides read TGTGCCAGCAGCTTGTACGGGCCATCCTACGAGCAGTACTTC.

This clone showed up just a few times. The rearrangement links TRBV28 to TRBJ2-7; a weak D match, TRBD2 (5 bases). Per the germline V gene, CDR1 is MDHEN and CDR2 is SYDVKM. This CDR3 has 14 amino acids. Between the trimmed V and J ends, which lost 7 bases and 0 bases, there was a span of 13 bases. CDR3 sequence: CASISAGVSYEQYF. CDR3 DNA sequence: TGTGCCAGCATATCCGCCGGGGTCTCCTACGAGCAGTACTTC.

The V gene is TRBV10-3, the J gene TRBJ2-7; TRBD1 aligns across 10 bases. Per the germline V gene, CDR1 is ENHRY and CDR2 is SYGVKD. The CDR3 extends over 15 amino acids. V shed 4 bases, J shed 2 bases, and the junction held 5 bases outside the gene matches. Here the CDR3 reads CAISAPGQGTYEQYF. CDR3 DNA sequence: TGTGCCATCAGTGCGCCGGGACAGGGGACCTACGAGCAGTACTTC.

This clone was counted only a few times. This sequence joins TRBV19 and TRBJ1-5, with 8 positions matching TRBD1. This CDR3 has 16 residues. Germline CDR1 is LNHDA and CDR2 is SQIVND (reference sequence). Losses at the gene ends were 5 bases for V and 7 bases for J; bases not matched to a gene: 13. CDR3 sequence: CASSSRTGNVVQPQHF. The CDR3 DNA is TGTGCCAGTAGTTCCCGGACAGGGAACGTAGTACAGCCCCAGCATTTT.

The sample holds a few counts of this clone. The chain couples TRBV10-3 to TRBJ2-5; TRBD2 agrees at 7 bases. The germline V gene has CDR1 ENHRY and CDR2 SYGVKD. Trimming took 6 bases from V and 5 from J; bases not matched to a gene: 9. This CDR3 has 14 amino acids. The CDR3 region is CAIRDSGSGETQYF. CDR3 bases: TGTGCCATCAGGGATAGCGGGTCAGGGGAGACCCAGTACTTC.

The chain combines TRBV13 with TRBJ1-2; D uncertain. The CDR3 runs 10 residues. Trimming shortened V by 8 bases and J by 8 bases, and 9 bases separated the two germline ends. The germline V gene encodes CDR1 PRHDT and CDR2 FYEKMQ (reference sequence). The CDR3, as DNA: TGTGCCAGCCCTGTCGGGGGCTACACCTTC. Translated: CASPVGGYTF.

This chain connects TRBV19 to TRBJ2-7; D is ambiguous. The CDR3 contains 12 residues. The V gene's germline CDR1 is LNHDA and CDR2 SQIVND (reference sequence). Trimming took off 8 bases at V and 2 bases at J, with 10 bases between the two ends. The CDR3: CASSRGPYEQYF. For the CDR3, the DNA is TGTGCCAGTTCACGTGGGCCCTACGAGCAGTACTTC.

The chain combines TRBV6-6 with TRBJ1-5; no reliable D call. From germline, CDR1 is MNHNY and CDR2 SVGAGI (reference sequence). The CDR3 has 14 amino acids. Trimming removed 4 bases from V and 0 bases from J, with 7 bases in between. The chain's CDR3 is CASSFGHSNQPQHF. Here the CDR3 DNA reads TGTGCCAGCAGTTTCGGTCATAGCAATCAGCCCCAGCATTTT.

The V gene is TRBV5-8, the J gene TRBJ2-5, with 9 bases lining up with TRBD1. CDR1 and CDR2 (germline): SGHTS, YDEGEE. The V gene end was trimmed by 2 bases and the J gene end by 4 bases; junction bases not matched to a gene: 6. The CDR3 is 15 residues long. The CDR3 nucleotides read TGTGCCAGCAGCTTACCCCGGGACAGGGCAGAGACCCAGTACTTC. Protein: CASSLPRDRAETQYF.

The chain joins TRBV29-1 to TRBJ1-3; 8 bases are shared with TRBD1. V gave up 4 bases and J gave up 2 bases; unmatched junction bases: 1. Looked up from germline, CDR1 is SQVTM and CDR2 is ANQGSEA. The CDR3 has 13 amino acids. The CDR3 protein is CSVGTGTGNTIYF. The CDR3 region has the DNA TGCAGCGTTGGGACAGGGACTGGAAACACCATATATTTT.

V and J are TRBV7-9 and TRBJ1-4; D remains unclear. The germline gives CDR1 SEHNR, CDR2 FQNEAQ (reference sequence). Deletions cut 4 bases from V and 5 bases from J, with 11 bases between. This CDR3 is built from 14 residues. CDR3 coding DNA: TGTGCCAGCAGCTCCTCTGGACTAAATGAAAAACTGTTTTTT. Translation gives CASSSSGLNEKLFF.